This T cell receptor (beta chain) comes out of a study of T cell responses to AZD1222 COVID-19 vaccine. Study outcomes and limitations: In a largely white British group with more females than males, clonal diversity was possibly underestimated.

The method was immunoSEQ multiplex PCR; TCRdb's version includes in-frame clones alone and lacks a portion of them. Of 150,000 to 160,000 clones listed, more than 85% are singletons. Note on this clone: Its antigen is unknown. Germline and junction disagree at one end, which may indicate a read error.

Per germline, CDR1 SGHKS and CDR2 YYEKEE (reference sequence). The CDR3 is 16 residues long. The sequences come from peripheral blood, collected after recovery from COVID-19. The rearrangement links TRBV5-5 to TRBJ1-3, with no clear D. The TCR sequence derives from an adult who had recovered from COVID-19. The DNA for the CDR3 is TGTACCAGCAGCTTGCTATCCCTAGCAGCTGGAAACACCATATATTTT. It translates to CTSSLLSLAAGNTIYF.